The entry below gives a single TCR beta chain sequence along with its context. Its antigen remains unidentified. Sample treatment: 15 to 20 received Ad26.COV2.S at low or high dose, single or two shots; about 5 received placebo; per-sample allocation not given. All samples were drawn on day 63, counting from the first vaccine or placebo injection. Adults aged 18-55 years in Boston included the donor. Sequencing was performed with immunoSEQ multiplex PCR; in TCRdb, only in-frame clones are kept and a portion is missing. This table has about 470,000 clones, about 90% appearing once. The source of the sample is a study of Ad26.COV2.S vaccination and SARS-CoV-2 variants. General observations from the study: Assessments of TCR breadth and depth may have underestimated the total T cell responses.

The CDR3 loop spans 15 amino acids. The germline V gene encodes CDR1 SEHNR and CDR2 FQNEAQ (reference sequence). Deletions cut 4 bases from V and 0 bases from J, with 13 bases between. The sequence was obtained from a person aged 18-65 years who received the Ad26.COV2.S COVID-19 vaccine or a placebo. The sample consisted of peripheral blood, taken in a trial of Ad26.COV2.S vaccine versus placebo. The rearrangement uses TRBV7-9 and TRBJ2-7, with D maybe TRBD2 (7 bases). The CDR3 spells CASSYTGTNSYEQYF. DNA of the CDR3: TGTGCCAGCAGCTACACAGGGACTAACTCCTACGAGCAGTACTTC.